The 26 T cell receptor beta chains listed next were all sequenced from one sample in a study of OX40 agonist ivuxolimab in advanced cancers. The protocol was immunoSEQ multiplex PCR, while the TCRdb copy is restricted to in-frame clones and leaves out a portion. This table has nearly 70,000 clones, more than 75% appearing once. The source was CD4+ or CD8+ T cells sorted from blood, collected in a trial of the OX40 agonist ivuxolimab. The receptors were gathered from an adult with an advanced solid tumor such as melanoma, head and neck, liver or kidney cancer.

CDR3 residues: CASSLETGGQPQHF. In nucleotides, the CDR3 is TGCGCCAGCAGCTTGGAGACAGGGGGTCAGCCCCAGCATTTT. This chain joins TRBV5-1 and TRBJ1-5; 9 bases map to TRBD1. The junction had 1 base not matched to a gene; V was cut back by 0 bases and J by 6 bases. The length of the CDR3 is 14 residues. CDR1 is SGHRS and CDR2 is YFSETQ in the germline V gene.

This clone was seen only once. Other DNA variants within this sample encode the same CDR3. Written as DNA, the CDR3 is TGTGCCAGCAGCTTATATATGAACACTGAAGCTTTCTTT. It translates to CASSLYMNTEAFF. This chain connects TRBV7-3 to TRBJ1-1; no clear D gene. Per the germline V gene, CDR1 is SGHTA and CDR2 is FQGTGA. The CDR3 contains 13 residues. V lost 2 bases and J 0 bases, leaving 4 bases between the germline ends.

The V and J genes are TRBV30 and TRBJ2-3; the D gene is possibly TRBD1 (6 bases). This CDR3 is built from 14 residues. Germline V lookup: CDR1 GTSNPN, CDR2 SVGIG (reference sequence). V was cut by 2 bases and J by 5 bases, with 14 bases left in between. The CDR3 here is CAWSTGGQGDTQYF. The CDR3 bases are TGTGCCTGGAGTACTGGGGGCCAGGGAGATACGCAGTATTTT.

The CDR3 protein is CASSLAGTSTPGELFF. The CDR3 nucleotides are TGTGCCAGCAGCTTAGCCGGGACTAGCACCCCCGGGGAGCTGTTTTTT. The J gene is TRBJ2-2, the V gene TRBV7-2, with 9 nucleotides matching TRBD2. CDR1 SGHTA and CDR2 FQGNSA come from the germline V gene. The ends lost 0 bases at V and 6 bases at J; junction bases unmatched: 5. The CDR3 consists of 16 residues.

This chain links TRBV5-1 with TRBJ2-1, with D maybe TRBD1 (6 bases). Trimming shortened V by 2 bases and J by 0 bases, and 9 bases separated the two germline ends. Germline values: CDR1 SGHRS, CDR2 YFSETQ. The CDR3 has 15 residues. In DNA form, the CDR3 reads TGCGCCAGCAGCTTACAAGGGGGCTCCTACAATGAGCAGTTCTTC. Protein product: CASSLQGGSYNEQFF. Full variable domain (outside the CDR3, taken from reference TRBV5-1 and TRBJ2-1): KAGVTQTPRYLIKTRGQQVTLSCSPISGHRSVSWYQQTPGQGLQFLFEYFSETQRNKGNFPGRFSGRQFSNSRSEMNVSTLELGDSALYLCASSLQGGSYNEQFFGPGTRLTVL.

DNA of the CDR3: TGCGCCAGCAGCCAAGATCGCCAAGAGACCCAGTACTTC. Its protein is CASSQDRQETQYF. The rearrangement links TRBV4-3 to TRBJ2-5; no reliable D call. The germline CDR1 and CDR2 sequences are LGHNA and YSLEER. This CDR3 has 13 amino acids. Deletions cut 0 bases from V and 1 base from J, with 3 bases between.

This chain joins TRBV5-1 and TRBJ2-5; possibly TRBD1 or TRBD2 for D (5 bases each). The CDR3 runs to 17 residues. Trimming pared 4 bases from V and 3 bases from J, leaving 22 bases between. Germline V gene sequence: CDR1 SGHRS, CDR2 YFSETQ. CDR3 in amino acids: CASSPQPPGAAKETQYF. In DNA, the CDR3 is TGCGCCAGCAGCCCTCAGCCCCCCGGGGCCGCTAAAGAGACCCAGTACTTC.

In its sample, this clone was seen once. The chain employs TRBV30 and TRBJ2-2; D may match TRBD1 or TRBD2 (6 bases each). Germline CDR1 and CDR2: GTSNPN and SVGIG (reference sequence). V was shortened by 1 base and J by 7 bases, with 13 bases between the two germline ends. This CDR3 comprises 14 residues. The CDR3 sequence is CAWSAGHGGGELFF. The CDR3, as DNA: TGTGCCTGGAGTGCGGGACACGGGGGCGGGGAGCTGTTTTTT.

The sample holds one count of this clone. The chain has TRBV11-3 and TRBJ1-1; a possible D gene is TRBD1 (5 bases). Per the germline V gene, CDR1 is SGHNT and CDR2 is YENEEA. The CDR3 consists of 15 residues. The V gene lost 3 bases and the J gene lost 4 bases, with 15 bases spanning the gap. CDR3 region: CASSFLSGIRTEAFF. CDR3 bases: TGTGCCAGCAGCTTCCTATCAGGGATACGCACTGAAGCTTTCTTT.

CDR3 sequence: CASSVWDRENYGYTF. DNA of the CDR3: TGTGCCAGCAGCGTCTGGGACAGGGAAAACTATGGCTACACCTTC. The chain couples TRBV5-6 to TRBJ1-2, with TRBD1 matching 9 bases. The CDR3 runs to 15 residues. The V gene's germline CDR1 is SGHDT and CDR2 YYEEEE. V was pared by 4 bases and J by 2 bases, with 6 bases of the junction left unmatched.

This chain links TRBV6-6 with TRBJ2-1, with D tentatively TRBD2 (6 bases). V was cut by 7 bases and J by 12 bases, with 13 bases left in between. Germline V gene sequence: CDR1 MNHNY, CDR2 SVGAGI (reference sequence). This CDR3 region has 11 residues. CDR3 bases: TGTGCCAGCAAAATGGAGGGAAGGCAGTTCTTC. This encodes CASKMEGRQFF.

CDR3 bases: TGTGCCAGCAGTTACTCGGGACAGGGGGAAGAGCAGTACTTC. It is translated as CASSYSGQGEEQYF. This rearrangement joins TRBV6-5 to TRBJ2-7; 11 bases match TRBD1. Trimming at V came to 0 bases and at J to 7 bases, leaving 2 bases not matched to a gene. The germline V gene encodes CDR1 MNHEY and CDR2 SVGAGI. The length of the CDR3 is 14 residues.

The genes are TRBV6-5 and TRBJ2-5, with a weak D call TRBD2 (5 bases). The CDR3 extends over 15 amino acids. CDR1 MNHEY and CDR2 SVGAGI come from the germline V gene. V was pared by 4 bases and J by 1 base, with 13 bases between. In DNA form, the CDR3 reads TGTGCCAGCAGTTCTCGCCGGGGAGTCCAAGAGACCCAGTACTTC. Protein product: CASSSRRGVQETQYF.

The chain employs TRBV2 and TRBJ2-5; D is ambiguous. The germline V gene has CDR1 SNHLY and CDR2 FYNNEI. The CDR3 runs 13 residues. V lost 5 bases and J lost 3, with 10 bases in between. The CDR3 is CASSQEVKETQYF. CDR3 DNA sequence: TGTGCCAGCAGTCAAGAGGTGAAAGAGACCCAGTACTTC.

V and J are TRBV4-2 and TRBJ1-1; no reliable D call. CDR3 size: 14 residues. Germline assignment: CDR1 LGHNA and CDR2 YNFKEQ. V lost 0 bases and J 1 base, leaving 6 bases between the germline ends. CDR3 nucleotide sequence: TGTGCCAGCAGCCAAGATAGAGAGAACACTGAAGCTTTCTTT. Amino acids: CASSQDRENTEAFF.

DNA for the CDR3: TGCAGCGTTGAACAAGGGGTAGAGACCCAGTACTTC. This encodes CSVEQGVETQYF. The chain links TRBV29-1 to TRBJ2-5; D might be TRBD1 (5 bases). The CDR3 extends over 12 amino acids. V lost 2 bases and J 4 bases, leaving 8 bases between the germline ends. Germline CDR1 is SQVTM and CDR2 is ANQGSEA.

The rearrangement links TRBV15 to TRBJ2-5; 11 nucleotides agree with TRBD2. Per germline, CDR1 LNHNV and CDR2 YYDKDF (reference sequence). CDR3 size: 15 residues. Losses at the gene ends were 6 bases for V and 1 base for J; bases not matched to a gene: 4. The CDR3, as DNA: TGTGCCACCAGTATAACTAGCGGGAGCCAAGAGACCCAGTACTTC. It translates to CATSITSGSQETQYF.

The CDR3 region is CASSLQTGPTYEQYF. The CDR3 DNA is TGTGCCAGCAGTTTACAGACAGGGCCCACCTACGAGCAGTACTTC. This chain links TRBV27 with TRBJ2-7, with TRBD1 matching 7 bases. CDR3 length: 15 amino acids. Germline-derived CDR1 and CDR2 are MNHEY and SMNVEV (reference sequence). The trim removed 2 bases at V and 2 bases at J, leaving 6 bases unmatched.

The CDR3 DNA follows: TGTGCCAGCAGCGTCCTAGCGGGAGGGCTCAATGAGCAGTTCTTC. Residues: CASSVLAGGLNEQFF. The V call is TRBV7-9, the J call TRBJ2-1; 12 bases are shared with TRBD2. Germline CDR1 and CDR2: SEHNR and FQNEAQ (reference sequence). The V gene end was trimmed by 5 bases and the J gene end by 6 bases; junction bases not matched to a gene: 5. The CDR3 extends over 15 amino acids.

The chain recombines TRBV30 with TRBJ1-5, with D uncertain. Germline CDR1 reads GTSNPN; CDR2 reads SVGIG (reference sequence). Trimming stripped 1 base from V and 4 bases from J, with 8 bases between. The CDR3 is 13 amino acids. Here the CDR3 DNA reads TGTGCCTGGAGTGGTGAGGGTAATCAGCCCCAGCATTTT. Translating gives CAWSGEGNQPQHF.

The rearrangement joins TRBV19 to TRBJ1-2; D ambiguous. CDR3 length: 14 amino acids. The V gene lost 4 bases and the J gene lost 4 bases, with 13 bases spanning the gap. The germline CDR1 and CDR2 sequences are LNHDA and SQIVND (reference sequence). CDR3 bases: TGTGCCAGTAGTAGTAACACCCAGACCTATGGCTACACCTTC. It is translated as CASSSNTQTYGYTF. Together with reference TRBV19 and TRBJ1-2, the CDR3 gives the full variable domain: DGGITQSPKYLFRKEGQNVTLSCEQNLNHDAMYWYRQDPGQGLRLIYYSQIVNDFQKGDIAEGYSVSREKKESFPLTVTSAQKNPTAFYLCASSSNTQTYGYTFGSGTRLTVV.

This chain uses TRBV5-1 with TRBJ1-6; 9 nucleotides match TRBD1. Germline V gene lookup returns CDR1 SGHRS and CDR2 YFSETQ. V lost 0 bases, J lost 8 bases, and 3 bases stayed unmatched. The CDR3 totals 15 residues. The CDR3 protein is CASSLVGQGHSPLHF. CDR3 DNA sequence: TGCGCCAGCAGCTTGGTGGGACAGGGACATTCACCCCTCCACTTT.

The chain employs TRBV7-9 and TRBJ1-1; D is unclear. Germline CDR1 and CDR2: SEHNR and FQNEAQ (reference sequence). This CDR3 has 15 residues. Trimming left V 6 bases short and J 0 bases short, with 14 bases between. DNA for the CDR3: TGTGCCAGCAGTTCTCTCCTTTACATGAACACTGAAGCTTTCTTT. Translated: CASSSLLYMNTEAFF.

This clone was seen more than once but under ten times. The V call is TRBV30, the J call TRBJ2-1; no reliable D call. Germline assignment: CDR1 GTSNPN and CDR2 SVGIG (reference sequence). This CDR3 is built from 16 residues. Trimming removed 0 bases at V and 2 bases at J, with 14 bases between. CDR3 in DNA: TGTGCCTGGAGTGTACTTGGCAGCCTCACCTACAATGAGCAGTTCTTC. Its protein is CAWSVLGSLTYNEQFF.

The rearrangement links TRBV2 to TRBJ1-1; D not resolved. The CDR3 consists of 14 residues. V lost 6 bases and J 2 bases, leaving 13 bases between the germline ends. Germline CDR1 reads SNHLY; CDR2 reads FYNNEI. The CDR3 coding sequence is TGTGCCAGCAGGCCCCGTGGAGCTAACACTGAAGCTTTCTTT. Translation: CASRPRGANTEAFF.

This clone was found a few times. V usage is TRBV18 and J usage is TRBJ1-6; D is unresolved. The CDR3 runs 15 residues. The germline V and J ends were trimmed by 0 bases and 8 bases, with 11 bases remaining between them. Germline V gives CDR1 KGHSH, CDR2 LQKENI. CDR3: CASSPPTGFDSPLHF. The CDR3 DNA reads as TGTGCCAGCTCACCACCTACCGGGTTCGATTCACCCCTCCACTTT.